Sequencing of this TCR beta chain was carried out in a study of beta chain features in type 1 diabetes. Whole-study context: On cell yields, gender and age, patients and healthy donors were similar. Study-level points and caveats: Researchers reported that naive, central memory and Treg TCRB repertoires appeared more similar in patients than in healthy donors. Significant though moderate, a shortening of TCRB CDR3s appeared in all four CD4+ subsets of Type 1 diabetes patients.

By way of CD45RO/CCR7/CD25/CD127/CD95/CD27, the CD4+ regulatory, stem cell-like memory, central memory and naive cells were sorted. Sequencing targeted expressed TCRB transcripts, as all isolated RNA had been reverse transcribed. Deep immunoSEQ sequencing covered naive, central memory and regulatory T cell samples. TCRdb's copy holds only in-frame clones and misses some; the assay was immunoSEQ multiplex PCR. The data show 400,000 or so clones, with 9.6% seen just once and about 0.6% held by the top ten. As concerns this clone: The antigen is undetermined.

Sequenced sample: central memory CD4+ T cells from blood. This TCR was recovered from a man aged 25-45 years with type 1 diabetes.

The CDR3 sequence is CASRGDNSPLHF. Here the CDR3 DNA reads TGTGCCAGCAGGGGCGATAATTCACCCCTCCACTTT. The chain employs TRBV2 and TRBJ1-6; D is unresolved. There are 12 residues in the CDR3. Trimming pared 6 bases from V and 5 bases from J, leaving 5 bases between. CDR1 SNHLY and CDR2 FYNNEI come from the germline V gene.